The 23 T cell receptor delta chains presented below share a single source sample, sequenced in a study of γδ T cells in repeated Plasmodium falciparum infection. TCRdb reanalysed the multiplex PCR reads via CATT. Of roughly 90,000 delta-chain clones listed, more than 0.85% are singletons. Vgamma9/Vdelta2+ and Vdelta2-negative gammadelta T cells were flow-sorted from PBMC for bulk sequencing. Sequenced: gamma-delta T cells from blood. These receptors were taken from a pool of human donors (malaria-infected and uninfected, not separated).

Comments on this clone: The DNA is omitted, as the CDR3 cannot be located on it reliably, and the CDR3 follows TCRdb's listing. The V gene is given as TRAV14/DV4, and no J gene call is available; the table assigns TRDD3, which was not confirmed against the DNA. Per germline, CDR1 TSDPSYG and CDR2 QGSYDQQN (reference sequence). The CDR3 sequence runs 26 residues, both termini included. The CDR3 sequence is CAMRDEGSYYCACDTVGDTPTDKLIF.

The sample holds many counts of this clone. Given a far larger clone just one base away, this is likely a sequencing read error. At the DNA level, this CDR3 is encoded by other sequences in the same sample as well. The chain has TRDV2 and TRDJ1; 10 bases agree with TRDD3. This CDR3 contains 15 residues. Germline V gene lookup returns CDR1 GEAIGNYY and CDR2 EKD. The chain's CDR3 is CACVELGDREDKLIF. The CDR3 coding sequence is TGCGCCTGTGTCGAACTGGGGGATCGGGAGGATAAACTCATCTTT.

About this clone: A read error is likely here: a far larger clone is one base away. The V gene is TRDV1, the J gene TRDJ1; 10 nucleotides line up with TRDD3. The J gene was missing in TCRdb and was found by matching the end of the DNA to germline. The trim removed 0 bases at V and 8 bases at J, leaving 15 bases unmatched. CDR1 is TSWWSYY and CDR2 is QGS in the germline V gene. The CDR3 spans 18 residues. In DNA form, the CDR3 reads TGTGCTCTTGGGGAACTTCCCCCTACCGGGGGATACGAAGGGAAACTCATCTTT. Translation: CALGELPPTGGYEGKLIF.

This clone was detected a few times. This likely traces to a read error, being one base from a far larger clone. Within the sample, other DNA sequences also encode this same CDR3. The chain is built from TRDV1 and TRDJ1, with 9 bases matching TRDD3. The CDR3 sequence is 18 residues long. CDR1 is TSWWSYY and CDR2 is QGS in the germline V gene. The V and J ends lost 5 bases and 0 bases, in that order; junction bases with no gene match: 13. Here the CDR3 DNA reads TGTGCTCTTGGGTTCTACGAGTCTGGGGGATTGTACACCGATAAACTCATCTTT. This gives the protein CALGFYESGGLYTDKLIF.

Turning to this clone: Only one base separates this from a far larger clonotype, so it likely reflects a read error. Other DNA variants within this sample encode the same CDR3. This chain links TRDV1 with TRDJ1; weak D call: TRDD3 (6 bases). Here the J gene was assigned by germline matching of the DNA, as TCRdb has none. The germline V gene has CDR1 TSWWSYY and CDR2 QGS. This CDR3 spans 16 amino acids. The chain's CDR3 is CALGDPGRAMGDKLIF. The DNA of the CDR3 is TGTGCCCTTGGGGATCCCGGGCGCGCGATGGGGGATAAACTCATCTTT.

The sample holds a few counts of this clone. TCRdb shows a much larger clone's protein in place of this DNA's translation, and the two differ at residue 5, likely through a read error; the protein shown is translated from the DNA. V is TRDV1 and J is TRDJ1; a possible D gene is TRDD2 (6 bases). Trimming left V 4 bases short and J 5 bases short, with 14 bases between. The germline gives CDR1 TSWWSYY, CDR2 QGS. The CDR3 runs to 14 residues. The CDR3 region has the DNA TGTGCTCTTGGGGGCTCCTTCCGACCTGATAAACTCATCTTT. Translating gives CALGGSFRPDKLIF.

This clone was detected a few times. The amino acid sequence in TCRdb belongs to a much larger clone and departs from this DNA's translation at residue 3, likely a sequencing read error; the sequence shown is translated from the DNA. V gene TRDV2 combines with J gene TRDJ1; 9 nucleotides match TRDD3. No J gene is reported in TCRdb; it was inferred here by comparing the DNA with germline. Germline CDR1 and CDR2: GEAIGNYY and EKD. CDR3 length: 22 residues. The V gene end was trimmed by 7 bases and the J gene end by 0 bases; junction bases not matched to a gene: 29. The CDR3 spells CAWARKNPTLGDGTLYTDKLIF. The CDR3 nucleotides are TGTGCCTGGGCCAGAAAGAACCCTACGCTGGGGGATGGAACCCTGTACACCGATAAACTCATCTTT.

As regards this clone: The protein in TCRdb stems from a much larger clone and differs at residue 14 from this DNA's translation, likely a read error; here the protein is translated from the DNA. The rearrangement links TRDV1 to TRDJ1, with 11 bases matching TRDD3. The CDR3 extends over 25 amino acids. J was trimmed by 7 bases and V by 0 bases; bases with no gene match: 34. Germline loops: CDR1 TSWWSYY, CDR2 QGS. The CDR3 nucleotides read TGTGCTCTTGGGGAACTATGTTCCTACTCTCGTCCGTCGAATGCTGGGGGATACCGGTCGGTTAAACTCATCTTT. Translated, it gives CALGELCSYSRPSNAGGYRSVKLIF.

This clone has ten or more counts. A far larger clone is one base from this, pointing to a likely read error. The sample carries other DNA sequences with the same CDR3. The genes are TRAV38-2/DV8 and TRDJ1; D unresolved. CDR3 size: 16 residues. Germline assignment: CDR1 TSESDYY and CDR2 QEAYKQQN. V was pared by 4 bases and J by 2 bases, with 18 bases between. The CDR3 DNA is TGTGCTTATAGGGGGTTCCCCCGAACCGGGACCGATAAACTCATCTTT. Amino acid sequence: CAYRGFPRTGTDKLIF.

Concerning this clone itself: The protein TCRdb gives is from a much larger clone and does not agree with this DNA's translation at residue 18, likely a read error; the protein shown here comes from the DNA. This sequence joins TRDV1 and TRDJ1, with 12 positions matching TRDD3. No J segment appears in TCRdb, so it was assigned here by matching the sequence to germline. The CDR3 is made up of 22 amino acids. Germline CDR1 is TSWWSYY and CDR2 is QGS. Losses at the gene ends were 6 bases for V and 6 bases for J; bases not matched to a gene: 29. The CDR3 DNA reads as TGTGCTCTTGGAGATTTCCCTTCTGTGAGGGGGATACTGGGGGATACACCCAATAAACTCATCTTT. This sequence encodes CALGDFPSVRGILGDTPNKLIF.

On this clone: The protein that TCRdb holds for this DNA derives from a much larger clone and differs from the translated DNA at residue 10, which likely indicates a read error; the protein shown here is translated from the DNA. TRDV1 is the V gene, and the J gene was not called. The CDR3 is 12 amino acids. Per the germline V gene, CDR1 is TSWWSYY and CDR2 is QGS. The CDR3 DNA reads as TGTGCTCTTGGTGTACTTAGGCATAAACCCATCTTT. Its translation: CALGVLRHKPIF.

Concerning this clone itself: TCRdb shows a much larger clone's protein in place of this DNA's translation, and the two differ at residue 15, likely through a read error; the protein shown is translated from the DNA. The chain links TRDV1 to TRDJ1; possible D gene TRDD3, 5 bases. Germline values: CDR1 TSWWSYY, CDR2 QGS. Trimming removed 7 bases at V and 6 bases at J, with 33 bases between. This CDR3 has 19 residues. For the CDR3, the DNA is TGTGCTCTTGCCCTCCCACCCTTATACGGGACTGAGCGTATCAATAAACTCATCTTT. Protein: CALALPPLYGTERINKLIF.

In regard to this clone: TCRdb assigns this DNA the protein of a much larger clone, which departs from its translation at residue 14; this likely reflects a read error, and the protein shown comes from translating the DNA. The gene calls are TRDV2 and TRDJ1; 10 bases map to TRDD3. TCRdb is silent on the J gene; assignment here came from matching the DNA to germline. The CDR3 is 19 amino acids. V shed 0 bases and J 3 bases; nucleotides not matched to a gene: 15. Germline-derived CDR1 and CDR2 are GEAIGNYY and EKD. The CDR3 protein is CACDTIDQGDTAYADKLIF. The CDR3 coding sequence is TGTGCCTGTGACACCATCGACCAGGGGGATACGGCTTACGCCGATAAACTCATCTTT.

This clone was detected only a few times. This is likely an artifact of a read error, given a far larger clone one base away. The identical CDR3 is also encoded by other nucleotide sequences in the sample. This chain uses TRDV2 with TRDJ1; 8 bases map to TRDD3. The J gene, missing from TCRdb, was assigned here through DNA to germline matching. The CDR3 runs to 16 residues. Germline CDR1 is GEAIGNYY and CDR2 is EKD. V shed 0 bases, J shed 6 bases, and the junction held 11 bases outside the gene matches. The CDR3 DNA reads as TGTGCCTGTGACACCGAGTTTCTGGGGGACGTAAATAAACTCATCTTT. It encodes CACDTEFLGDVNKLIF.

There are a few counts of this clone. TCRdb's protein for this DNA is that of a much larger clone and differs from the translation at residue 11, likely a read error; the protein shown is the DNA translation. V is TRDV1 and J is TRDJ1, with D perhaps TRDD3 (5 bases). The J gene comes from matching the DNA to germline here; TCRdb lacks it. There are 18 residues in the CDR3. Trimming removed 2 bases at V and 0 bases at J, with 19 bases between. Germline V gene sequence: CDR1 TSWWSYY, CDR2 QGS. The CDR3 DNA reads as TGTGCTCTTGGGGAATGCTTCTGGGAGCGAAACTACACCGATAAACTCATCTTT. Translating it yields CALGECFWERNYTDKLIF.

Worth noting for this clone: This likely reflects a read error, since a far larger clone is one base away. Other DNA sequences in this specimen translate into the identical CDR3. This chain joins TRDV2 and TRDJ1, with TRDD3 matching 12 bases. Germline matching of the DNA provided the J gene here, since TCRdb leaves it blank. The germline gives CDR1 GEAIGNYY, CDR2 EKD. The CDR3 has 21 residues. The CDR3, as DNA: TGTGCCTGTGACACCCGGAACACTTCCTACCTGGGGGATACGTACACCGACAAACTCATCTTT. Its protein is CACDTRNTSYLGDTYTDKLIF.

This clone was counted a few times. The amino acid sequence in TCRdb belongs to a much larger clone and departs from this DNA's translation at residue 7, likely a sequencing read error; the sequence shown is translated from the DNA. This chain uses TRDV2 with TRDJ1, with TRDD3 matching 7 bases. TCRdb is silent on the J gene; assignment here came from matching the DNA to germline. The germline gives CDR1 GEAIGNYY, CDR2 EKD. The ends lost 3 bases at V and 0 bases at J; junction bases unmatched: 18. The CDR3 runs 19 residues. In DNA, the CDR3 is TGTGCCTGTGACTCTCTAATTGGGGGACAGACTGAGTACACCGATAAACTCATCTTT. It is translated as CACDSLIGGQTEYTDKLIF.

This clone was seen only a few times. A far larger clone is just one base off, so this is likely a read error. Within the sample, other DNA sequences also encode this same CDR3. CDR3 sequence: CACDPLEAGSIHTYTDKLIF. The CDR3 nucleotides are TGTGCCTGTGACCCACTGGAGGCCGGGAGCATACACACCTACACCGATAAACTCATCTTT. This chain links TRDV2 with TRDJ1, with D tentatively TRDD3 (5 bases). Germline CDR1 and CDR2: GEAIGNYY and EKD. The germline V and J ends were trimmed by 3 bases and 0 bases, with 28 bases remaining between them. The CDR3 is 20 amino acids.

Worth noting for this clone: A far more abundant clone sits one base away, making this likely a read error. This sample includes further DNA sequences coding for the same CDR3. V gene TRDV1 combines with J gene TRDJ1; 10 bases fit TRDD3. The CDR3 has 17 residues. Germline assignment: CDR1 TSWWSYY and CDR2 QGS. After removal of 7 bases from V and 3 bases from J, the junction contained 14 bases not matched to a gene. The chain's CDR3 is CALATLLRGIRSDKLIF. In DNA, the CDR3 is TGTGCTCTTGCGACTCTCCTGCGGGGGATACGATCCGATAAACTCATCTTT.

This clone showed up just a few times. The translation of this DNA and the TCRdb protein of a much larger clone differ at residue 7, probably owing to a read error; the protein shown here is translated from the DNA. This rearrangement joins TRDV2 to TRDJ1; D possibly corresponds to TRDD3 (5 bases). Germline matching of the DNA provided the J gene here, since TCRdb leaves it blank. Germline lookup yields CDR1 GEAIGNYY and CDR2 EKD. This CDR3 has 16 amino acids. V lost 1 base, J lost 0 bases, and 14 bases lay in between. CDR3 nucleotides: TGTGCCTGTGACACACTCGGGGGGCCACACACCGATAAACTCATCTTT. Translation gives CACDTLGGPHTDKLIF.

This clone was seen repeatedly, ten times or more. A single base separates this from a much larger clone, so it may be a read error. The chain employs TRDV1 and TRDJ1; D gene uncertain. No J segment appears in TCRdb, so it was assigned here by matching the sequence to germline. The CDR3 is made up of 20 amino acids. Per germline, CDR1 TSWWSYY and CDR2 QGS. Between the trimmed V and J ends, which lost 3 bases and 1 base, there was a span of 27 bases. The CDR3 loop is CALGEPSSLPVLSLTDKLIF. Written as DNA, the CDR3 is TGTGCTCTTGGGGAGCCCTCTTCGCTACCGGTACTCTCTCTCACCGATAAACTCATCTTT.

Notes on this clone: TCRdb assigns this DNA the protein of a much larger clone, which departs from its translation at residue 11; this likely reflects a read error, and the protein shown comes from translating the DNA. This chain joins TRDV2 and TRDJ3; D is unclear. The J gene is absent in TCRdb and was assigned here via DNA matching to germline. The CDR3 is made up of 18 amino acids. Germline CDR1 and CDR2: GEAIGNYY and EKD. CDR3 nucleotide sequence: TGTGCCTGTGACACCGCGGTCCGAAGCTCCCGGGACACCCGACAGATGTTTTTC. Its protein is CACDTAVRSSRDTRQMFF.

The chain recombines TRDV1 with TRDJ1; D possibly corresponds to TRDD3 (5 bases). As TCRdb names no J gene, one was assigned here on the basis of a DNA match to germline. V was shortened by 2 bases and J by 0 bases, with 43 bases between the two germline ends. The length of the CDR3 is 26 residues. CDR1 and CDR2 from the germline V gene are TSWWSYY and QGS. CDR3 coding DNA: TGTGCTCTTGGGGAAGTTCTGGCTCCCCTTGGGGAACCCTCGGACAGGCTTTACCCCTACACCGATAAACTCATCTTT. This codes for CALGEVLAPLGEPSDRLYPYTDKLIF.